This is a list of T cell receptor beta chains from one sample in a study of shared clonotypes between healthy human individuals. Profiled with immunoSEQ multiplex PCR; TCRdb holds only in-frame clones, not every one. The table has a few million clones, around 93% seen once. The material sequenced was naive CD8+ T cells from PBMCs. The receptor set was obtained from a man aged 18 to 30 in good health. Some clones in this sample may be carry-over from other donors' samples. Both conserved end residues are part of each CDR3. The D gene is left open where the match is weak. Rows give clone size only sometimes, using once, few, many, or a class for an expanded clone.

v_gene	d_gene	abundance	j_gene	CDR3aa	CDR3nt
TRBV27	TRBD1	once	TRBJ2-1	CASSRNFGRTGGFLIF	TGTGCCAGCAGTCGAAACTTTGGTCGGACAGGGGGCTTTTTAATCTTC
TRBV4-2	NA	once	TRBJ2-7	CASSQTARAYEQYF	TGTGCCAGCAGCCAGACAGCTCGGGCCTACGAGCAGTACTTC
TRBV5-1	NA	NA	TRBJ1-2	CASSLPRGGLNYGYTF	TGCGCCAGCAGCTTGCCCCGCGGGGGCCTTAACTATGGCTACACCTTC
TRBV7-9	TRBD2	NA	TRBJ2-3	CASSPGLARTDTQYF	TGTGCCAGCAGCCCGGGACTAGCGCGCACAGATACGCAGTATTTT
TRBV7-9	TRBD1	NA	TRBJ1-2	CASSLADRVHGYTF	TGTGCCAGCAGCTTAGCGGACAGGGTCCATGGCTACACCTTC
TRBV14	TRBD2	once	TRBJ2-3	CASSHAGVPDTQYF	TGTGCCAGCAGCCATGCGGGAGTCCCAGATACGCAGTATTTT
TRBV13	NA	NA	TRBJ2-7	CASSPYAGYEQYF	TGTGCCAGCAGCCCATACGCAGGGTACGAGCAGTACTTC
TRBV5-6	TRBD1	once	TRBJ1-1	CASSLATGITEAFF	TGTGCCAGCAGCTTGGCGACAGGGATTACTGAAGCTTTCTTT
TRBV4-3	NA	NA	TRBJ2-7	CASSQDWGSSYEQYF	TGCGCCAGCAGCCAAGATTGGGGATCGAGCTACGAGCAGTACTTC
TRBV7-9	TRBD1	NA	TRBJ1-1	CASSTPTGEGIMNTEAFF	TGTGCCAGCAGCACTCCGACAGGGGAGGGCATCATGAACACTGAAGCTTTCTTT
TRBV28	TRBD2	NA	TRBJ2-5	CASRTAGEGETQYF	TGTGCCAGCAGAACCGCGGGGGAGGGGGAGACCCAGTACTTC
TRBV27	NA	once	TRBJ2-7	CASSLPDATYEQYF	TGTGCCAGCAGTTTACCCGACGCCACCTACGAGCAGTACTTC
TRBV7-9	NA	NA	TRBJ2-7	CASSPGKSPHEQYF	TGTGCCAGCAGCCCTGGTAAATCCCCGCACGAGCAGTACTTC
TRBV14	NA	NA	TRBJ2-7	CASSQGQPYEQYF	TGTGCCAGCAGCCAGGGCCAGCCCTACGAGCAGTACTTC
TRBV11-2	NA	NA	TRBJ1-2	CASSRIQEGGYGYTF	TGTGCCAGCAGCCGTATACAGGAGGGCGGCTATGGCTACACCTTC
TRBV27	TRBD1	NA	TRBJ2-2	CASSLGTAVTGELFF	TGTGCCAGCAGTCTCGGGACAGCCGTCACCGGGGAGCTGTTTTTT
TRBV27	NA	once	TRBJ1-4	CASSLEGRFEKLFF	TGTGCCAGCAGTTTAGAGGGCCGCTTTGAAAAACTGTTTTTT
TRBV4-2	NA	NA	TRBJ2-7	CASSQDRLAGPSHEQYF	TGTGCCAGCAGCCAAGATAGGTTAGCAGGGCCGAGCCACGAGCAGTACTTC
TRBV6-5	NA	NA	TRBJ2-7	CASRIDRPYEQYF	TGTGCCAGCAGAATCGACAGGCCGTACGAGCAGTACTTC
TRBV6-5	NA	NA	TRBJ1-6	CASRYRESYNSPLHF	TGTGCCAGCAGATACAGGGAATCCTATAATTCACCCCTCCACTTT
TRBV14	TRBD2	NA	TRBJ2-2	CASSPKGLAVGELFF	TGTGCCAGCAGCCCAAAGGGACTAGCTGTGGGGGAGCTGTTTTTT
TRBV6-1	NA	NA	TRBJ2-5	CASSGRTRQETQYF	TGTGCCAGCAGTGGCCGTACCCGCCAAGAGACCCAGTACTTC
TRBV27	NA	NA	TRBJ2-4	CASSEDNIAKNIQYF	TGTGCCAGCAGTGAAGATAACATAGCCAAAAACATTCAGTACTTC
TRBV5-4	NA	once	TRBJ1-2	CASSPRGKLFGYTF	TGTGCCAGCAGCCCCAGGGGAAAGCTATTTGGCTACACCTTC
TRBV9	NA	NA	TRBJ1-4	CASSPSDSQGGSFF	TGTGCCAGCAGCCCGAGTGATAGCCAGGGCGGCTCCTTTTTT
TRBV27	TRBD1	NA	TRBJ1-1	CASSRTGAGTEAFF	TGTGCCAGCAGCAGGACAGGGGCCGGCACTGAAGCTTTCTTT
TRBV7-9	NA	NA	TRBJ2-6	CASSFSGLRSGANVLTF	TGTGCCAGCAGCTTTTCCGGTTTGCGCTCTGGGGCCAACGTCCTGACTTTC
TRBV5-5	TRBD1	NA	TRBJ1-2	CASSQRDRGNYGYTF	TGTGCCAGCAGCCAGCGGGACAGGGGAAACTATGGCTACACCTTC